This TCR beta chain comes out of a study of blood T cells in healthy people across ages. This clonotype has more than one count but fewer than ten. The germline V and J ends were trimmed by 2 bases and 0 bases, with 18 bases remaining between them. The CDR3 is 17 amino acids. Looked up from germline, CDR1 is SGHKS and CDR2 is YYEKEE (reference sequence). Each of the donors had 9 to 10 milliliters of peripheral blood drawn into EDTA-treated Vacutainer tubes. Alongside a J-beta primer mix, a sample-barcoded 5' primer served in a second PCR lasting roughly 7 to 12 cycles. TCRdb called the 5' RACE reads again in MiXCR, with one record for every CDR3 protein. The sample shows more than 900,000 distinct CDR3 sequences, about 29% of them seen only once. The sample was also reused in another study, on T cells of mothers and their children.

Sequenced input: blood. The sequence came from a woman in her 40s in good health. The chain links TRBV5-5 to TRBJ2-7; a weak D match, TRBD1 (5 bases). The chain's CDR3 is CASSLNPRQTSSYEQYF. CDR3 bases: TGTGCCAGCAGCTTAAACCCCCGACAGACCAGCTCCTACGAGCAGTACTTC.